The following is a T cell receptor (beta chain) sequence with its context. Its specificity is not known. The CDR3 sequence is 15 residues long. The junction had 4 bases not matched to a gene; V was cut back by 4 bases and J by 0 bases. The V gene's germline CDR1 is LGHNA and CDR2 YSLEER. Assay: immunoSEQ multiplex PCR; the TCRdb copy retains only in-frame clones and omits some. The data show more than 70,000 clones, roughly 81% seen once. The data originate from a study of T cell responses to AZD1222 COVID-19 vaccine. General study results and limits: Clonal diversity may have been underestimated, and the donors were mostly white British, with more females than males.

V is TRBV4-3 and J is TRBJ2-7; 9 bases map to TRBD1. The source was peripheral blood, collected on day 0 of AZD1222 vaccination. The clonotype was recovered from an adult in good health. The CDR3 region is CASSRDRDPSYEQYF. The CDR3 DNA reads as TGCGCCAGCAGCCGGGACAGGGATCCCTCCTACGAGCAGTACTTC.